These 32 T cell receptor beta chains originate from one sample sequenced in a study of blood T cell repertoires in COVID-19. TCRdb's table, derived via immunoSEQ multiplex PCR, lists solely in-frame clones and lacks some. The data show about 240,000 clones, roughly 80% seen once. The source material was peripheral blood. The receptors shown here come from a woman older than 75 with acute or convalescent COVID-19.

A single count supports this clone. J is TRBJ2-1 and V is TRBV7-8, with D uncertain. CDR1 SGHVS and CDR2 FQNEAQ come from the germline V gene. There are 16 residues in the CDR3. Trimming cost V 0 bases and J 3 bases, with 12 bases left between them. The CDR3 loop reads CASSLAGRLRYNEQFF. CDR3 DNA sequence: TGTGCCAGCAGCTTAGCGGGCAGGCTACGCTACAATGAGCAGTTCTTC.

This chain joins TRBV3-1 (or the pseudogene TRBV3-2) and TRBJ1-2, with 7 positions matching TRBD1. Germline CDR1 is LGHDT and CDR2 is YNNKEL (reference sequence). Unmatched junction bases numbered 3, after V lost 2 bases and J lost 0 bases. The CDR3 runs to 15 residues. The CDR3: CASSQRTGPNYGYTF. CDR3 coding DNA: TGTGCCAGCAGCCAAAGGACAGGCCCTAACTATGGCTACACCTTC.

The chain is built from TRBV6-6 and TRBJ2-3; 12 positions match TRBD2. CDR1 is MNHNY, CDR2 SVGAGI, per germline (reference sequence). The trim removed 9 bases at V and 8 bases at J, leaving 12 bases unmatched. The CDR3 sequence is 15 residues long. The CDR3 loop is CASLSSGGVKGTQYF. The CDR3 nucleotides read TGTGCCAGTCTTTCTAGCGGGGGGGTTAAGGGTACGCAGTATTTT.

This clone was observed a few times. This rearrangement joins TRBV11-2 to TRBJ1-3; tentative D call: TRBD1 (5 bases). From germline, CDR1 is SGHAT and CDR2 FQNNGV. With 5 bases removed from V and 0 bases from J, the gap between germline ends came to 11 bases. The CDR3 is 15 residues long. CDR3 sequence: CASSTLGGSGNTIYF. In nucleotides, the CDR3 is TGTGCCAGCAGCACCCTCGGGGGCTCTGGAAACACCATATATTTT.

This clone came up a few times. The CDR3 nucleotides read TGTGCCAGCAGCCTGGACAAAAACTATGGCTACACCTTC. This sequence encodes CASSLDKNYGYTF. The chain recombines TRBV7-3 with TRBJ1-2; perhaps TRBD1 as D (5 bases). V was shortened by 5 bases and J by 2 bases, with 9 bases between the two germline ends. The CDR3 sequence is 13 residues long. The germline V gene has CDR1 SGHTA and CDR2 FQGTGA.

In DNA, the CDR3 is TGTGCCAGCAGCTTAGGGGGCGGGGGGCCCACAGATACGCAGTATTTT. Translating gives CASSLGGGGPTDTQYF. The chain uses TRBV11-3 and TRBJ2-3; 8 nucleotides align to TRBD2. V was clipped by 1 base and J by 2 bases; unmatched bases: 5. Per the germline V gene, CDR1 is SGHNT and CDR2 is YENEEA. The CDR3 is 16 residues long.

CDR3 bases: TGCGCCAGCAGCCCAGCGATCTCTGGAAACACCATATATTTT. The encoded protein is CASSPAISGNTIYF. The rearrangement links TRBV5-1 to TRBJ1-3; D is uncertain. The CDR3 length is 14 residues. V was trimmed by 4 bases and J by 0 bases, leaving 8 bases between them. Germline-derived CDR1 and CDR2 are SGHRS and YFSETQ. Together with reference TRBV5-1 and TRBJ1-3, the CDR3 gives the full variable domain: KAGVTQTPRYLIKTRGQQVTLSCSPISGHRSVSWYQQTPGQGLQFLFEYFSETQRNKGNFPGRFSGRQFSNSRSEMNVSTLELGDSALYLCASSPAISGNTIYFGEGSWLTVV.

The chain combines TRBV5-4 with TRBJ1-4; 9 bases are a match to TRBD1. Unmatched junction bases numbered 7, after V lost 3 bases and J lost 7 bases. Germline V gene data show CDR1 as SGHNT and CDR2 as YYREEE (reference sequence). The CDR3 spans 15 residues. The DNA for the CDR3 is TGTGCCAGCAGCTCTAACAGGGGGCAGGGTGAAAAACTGTTTTTT. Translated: CASSSNRGQGEKLFF.

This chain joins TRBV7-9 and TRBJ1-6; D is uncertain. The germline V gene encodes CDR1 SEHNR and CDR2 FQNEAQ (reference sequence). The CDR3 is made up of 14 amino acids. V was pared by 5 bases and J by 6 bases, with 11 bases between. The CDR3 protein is CASSRFGSNSPLHF. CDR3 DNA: TGTGCCAGCAGCCGTTTTGGCTCTAATTCACCCCTCCACTTT.

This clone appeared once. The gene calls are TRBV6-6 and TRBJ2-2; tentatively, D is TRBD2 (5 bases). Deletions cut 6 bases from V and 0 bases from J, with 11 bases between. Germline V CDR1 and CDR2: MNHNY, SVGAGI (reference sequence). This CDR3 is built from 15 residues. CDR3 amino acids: CASRQTRANTGELFF. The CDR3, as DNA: TGTGCCAGCAGACAAACTAGGGCGAACACCGGGGAGCTGTTTTTT.

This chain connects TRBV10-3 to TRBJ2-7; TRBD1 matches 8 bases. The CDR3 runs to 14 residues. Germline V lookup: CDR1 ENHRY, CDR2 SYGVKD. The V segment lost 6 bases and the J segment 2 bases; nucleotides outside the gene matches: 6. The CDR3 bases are TGTGCCATCAGCTCGGGACAGGCCCCCTACGAGCAGTACTTC. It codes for CAISSGQAPYEQYF.

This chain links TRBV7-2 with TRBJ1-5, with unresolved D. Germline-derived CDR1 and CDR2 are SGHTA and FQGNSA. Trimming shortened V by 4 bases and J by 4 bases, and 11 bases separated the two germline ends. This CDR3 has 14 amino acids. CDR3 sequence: CASSSYGENQPQHF. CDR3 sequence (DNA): TGTGCCAGCAGCTCCTACGGGGAGAATCAGCCCCAGCATTTT.

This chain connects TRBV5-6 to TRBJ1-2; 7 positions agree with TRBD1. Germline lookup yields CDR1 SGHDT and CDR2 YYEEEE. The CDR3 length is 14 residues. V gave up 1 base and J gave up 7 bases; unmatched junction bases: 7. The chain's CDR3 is CASSLHRGTFGYTF. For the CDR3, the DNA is TGTGCCAGCAGCTTGCACAGGGGAACTTTTGGCTACACCTTC.

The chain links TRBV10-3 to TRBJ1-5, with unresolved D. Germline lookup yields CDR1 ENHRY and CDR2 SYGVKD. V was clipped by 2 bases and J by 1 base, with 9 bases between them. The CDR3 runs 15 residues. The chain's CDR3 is CAISETGWSNQPQHF. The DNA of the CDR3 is TGTGCCATCAGTGAGACGGGTTGGAGCAATCAGCCCCAGCATTTT.

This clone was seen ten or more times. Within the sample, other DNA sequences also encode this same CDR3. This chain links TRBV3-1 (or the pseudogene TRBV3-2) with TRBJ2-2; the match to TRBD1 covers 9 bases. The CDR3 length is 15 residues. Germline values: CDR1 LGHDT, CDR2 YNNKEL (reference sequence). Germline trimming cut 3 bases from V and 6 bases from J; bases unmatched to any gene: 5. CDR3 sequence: CASSQAGQGSGELFF. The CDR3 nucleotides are TGTGCCAGCAGCCAGGCGGGACAGGGCTCCGGGGAGCTGTTTTTT.

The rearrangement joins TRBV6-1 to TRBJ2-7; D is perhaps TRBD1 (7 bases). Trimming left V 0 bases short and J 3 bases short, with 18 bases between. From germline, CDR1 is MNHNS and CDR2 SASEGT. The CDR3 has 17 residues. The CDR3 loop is CASSEAQGGGPNYEQYF. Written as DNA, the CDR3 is TGTGCCAGCAGTGAAGCGCAAGGAGGGGGCCCAAACTACGAGCAGTACTTC.

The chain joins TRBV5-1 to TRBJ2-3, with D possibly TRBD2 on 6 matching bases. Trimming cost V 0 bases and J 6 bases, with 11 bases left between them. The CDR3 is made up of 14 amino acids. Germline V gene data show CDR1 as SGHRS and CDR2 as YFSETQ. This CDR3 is CASSLATEGDTQYF. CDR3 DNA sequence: TGCGCCAGCAGCTTGGCCACGGAGGGGGATACGCAGTATTTT.

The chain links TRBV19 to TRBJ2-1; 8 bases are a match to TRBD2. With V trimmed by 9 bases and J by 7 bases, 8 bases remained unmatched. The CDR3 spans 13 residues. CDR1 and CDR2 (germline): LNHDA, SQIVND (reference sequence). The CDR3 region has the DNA TGTGCCAGCAGGGACGGCGGGAGGAATGAGCAGTTCTTC. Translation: CASRDGGRNEQFF.

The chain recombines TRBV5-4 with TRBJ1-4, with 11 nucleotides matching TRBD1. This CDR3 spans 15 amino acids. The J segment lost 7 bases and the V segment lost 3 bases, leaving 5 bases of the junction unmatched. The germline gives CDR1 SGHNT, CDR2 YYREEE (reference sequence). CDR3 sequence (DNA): TGTGCCAGCAGCTCGGACAGGGGGCCCGGTGAAAAACTGTTTTTT. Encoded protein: CASSSDRGPGEKLFF. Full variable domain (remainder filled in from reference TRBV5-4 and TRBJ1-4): ETGVTQSPTHLIKTRGQQVTLRCSSQSGHNTVSWYQQALGQGPQFIFQYYREEENGRGNFPPRFSGLQFPNYSSELNVNALELDDSALYLCASSSDRGPGEKLFFGSGTQLSVL.

For the CDR3, the DNA is TGTGCCAGTAGTATAACCAGGGGCACTGAAGCTTTCTTT. Residues: CASSITRGTEAFF. The chain joins TRBV19 to TRBJ1-1, with a weak D call TRBD1 (6 bases). The CDR3 consists of 13 residues. Germline CDR1 and CDR2: LNHDA and SQIVND (reference sequence). Between the trimmed V and J ends, which lost 2 bases and 4 bases, there was a span of 8 bases.

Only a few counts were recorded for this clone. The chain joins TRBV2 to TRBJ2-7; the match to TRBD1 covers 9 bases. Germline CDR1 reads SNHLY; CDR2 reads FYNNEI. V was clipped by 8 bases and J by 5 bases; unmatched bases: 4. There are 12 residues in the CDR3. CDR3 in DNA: TGTGCCAGCCGGGACAGGGTGGACGAGCAGTACTTC. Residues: CASRDRVDEQYF.

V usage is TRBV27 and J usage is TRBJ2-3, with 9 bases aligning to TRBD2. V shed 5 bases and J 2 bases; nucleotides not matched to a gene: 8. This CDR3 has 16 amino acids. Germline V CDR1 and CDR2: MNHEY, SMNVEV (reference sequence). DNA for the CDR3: TGTGCCAGCAGTGACCTGGGCGGGGGGGACACAGATACGCAGTATTTT. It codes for CASSDLGGGDTDTQYF.

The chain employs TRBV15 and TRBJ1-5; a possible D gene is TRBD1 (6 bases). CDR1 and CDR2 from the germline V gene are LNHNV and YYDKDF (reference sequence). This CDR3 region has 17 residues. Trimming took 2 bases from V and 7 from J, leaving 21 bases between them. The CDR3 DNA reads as TGTGCCACCAGCAGACCCGGGACACTCCTCGGCTTCCAGCCCCAGCATTTT. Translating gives CATSRPGTLLGFQPQHF.

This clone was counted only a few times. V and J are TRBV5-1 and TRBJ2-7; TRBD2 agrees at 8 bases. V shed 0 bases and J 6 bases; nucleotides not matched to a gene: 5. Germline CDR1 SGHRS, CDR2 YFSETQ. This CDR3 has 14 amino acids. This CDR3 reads CASSLAAGGGEQYF. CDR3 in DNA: TGCGCCAGCAGCTTGGCGGCGGGGGGTGGCGAGCAGTACTTC.

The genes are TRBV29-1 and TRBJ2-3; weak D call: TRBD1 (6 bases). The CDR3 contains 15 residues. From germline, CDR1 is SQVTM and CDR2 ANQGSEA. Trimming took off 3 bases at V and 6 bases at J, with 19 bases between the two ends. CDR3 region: CSVEGALEGVDTQYF. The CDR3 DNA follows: TGCAGCGTTGAGGGCGCTCTAGAGGGGGTGGATACGCAGTATTTT.

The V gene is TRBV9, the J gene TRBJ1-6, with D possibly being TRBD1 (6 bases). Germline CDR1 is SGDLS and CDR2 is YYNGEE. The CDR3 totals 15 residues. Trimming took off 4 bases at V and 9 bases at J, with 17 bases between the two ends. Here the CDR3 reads CASSPTGGAGSPLHF. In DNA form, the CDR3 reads TGTGCCAGCAGCCCTACGGGGGGGGCCGGTTCACCCCTCCACTTT.

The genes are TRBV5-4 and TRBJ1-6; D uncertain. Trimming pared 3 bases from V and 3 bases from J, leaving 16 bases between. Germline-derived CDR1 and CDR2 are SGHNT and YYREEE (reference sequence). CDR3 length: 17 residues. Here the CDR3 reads CASSYYKAANYNSPLHF. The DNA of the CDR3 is TGTGCCAGCAGCTACTATAAGGCAGCTAACTATAATTCACCCCTCCACTTT.

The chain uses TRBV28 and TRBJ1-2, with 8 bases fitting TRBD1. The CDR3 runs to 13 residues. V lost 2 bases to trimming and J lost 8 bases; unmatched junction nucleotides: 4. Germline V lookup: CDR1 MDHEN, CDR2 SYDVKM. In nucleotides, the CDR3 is TGTGCCAGCAGTTTAGGGCAGGGGGCCGGCTACACCTTC. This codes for CASSLGQGAGYTF.

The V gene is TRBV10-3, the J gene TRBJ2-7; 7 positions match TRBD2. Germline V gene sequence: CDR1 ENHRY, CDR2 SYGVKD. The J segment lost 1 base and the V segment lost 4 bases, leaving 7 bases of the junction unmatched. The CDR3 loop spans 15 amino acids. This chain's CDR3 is CAISGDSGGSYEQYF. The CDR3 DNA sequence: TGTGCCATCAGTGGTGACTCCGGGGGGTCCTACGAGCAGTACTTC.

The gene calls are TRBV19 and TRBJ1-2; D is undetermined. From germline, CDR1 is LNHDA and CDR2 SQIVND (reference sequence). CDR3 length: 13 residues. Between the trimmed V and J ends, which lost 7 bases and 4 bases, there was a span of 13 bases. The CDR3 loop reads CASTISGGYGYTF. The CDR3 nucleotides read TGTGCCAGTACGATCTCAGGTGGCTATGGCTACACCTTC.

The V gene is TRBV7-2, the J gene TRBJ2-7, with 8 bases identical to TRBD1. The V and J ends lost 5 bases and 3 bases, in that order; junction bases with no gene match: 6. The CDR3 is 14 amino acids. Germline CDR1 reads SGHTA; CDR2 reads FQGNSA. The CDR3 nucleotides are TGTGCCAGCAGCCGGGACAGGAATAACTACGAGCAGTACTTC. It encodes CASSRDRNNYEQYF.

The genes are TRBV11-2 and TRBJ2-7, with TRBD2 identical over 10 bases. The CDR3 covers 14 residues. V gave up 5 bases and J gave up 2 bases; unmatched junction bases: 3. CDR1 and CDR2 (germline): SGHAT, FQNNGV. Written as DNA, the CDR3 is TGTGCCAGCAGCCTCAGCGGGGGGGCCTACGAGCAGTACTTC. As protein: CASSLSGGAYEQYF. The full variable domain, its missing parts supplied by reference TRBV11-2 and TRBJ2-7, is EAGVAQSPRYKIIEKRQSVAFWCNPISGHATLYWYQQILGQGPKLLIQFQNNGVVDDSQLPKDRFSAERLKGVDSTLKIQPAKLEDSAVYLCASSLSGGAYEQYFGPGTRLTVT.